The 14 T cell receptor beta chains below all came from one sample that was sequenced in a study of kidney transplant recipient with SARS-CoV-2 infection. In TCRdb, the reads were re-called with MiXCR into one record per CDR3 protein. The profile shows roughly 250,000 distinct CDR3 sequences, about 30% of them singletons. The specimen comprised a blood sample, sampled at baseline and on day 111 from a kidney transplant recipient. These receptors were taken from a male patient in his thirties who had COVID-19 and was a kidney transplant recipient. Some T cells may be transferred from the graft donor.

Points on this clonotype: A read error is possible here, since a much larger clone lies one base away. The rearrangement uses TRBV7-2 and TRBJ1-2; D is unclear. This CDR3 comprises 17 residues. Germline loops: CDR1 SGHTA, CDR2 FQGNSA. The V end lost 5 bases, the J end lost 4 bases, and 23 bases lay between the germline ends. CDR3 residues: CASSGRPRDGKTYGYTF. For the CDR3, the DNA is TGTGCCAGCAGCGGGCGTCCCAGAGACGGAAAGACCTATGGCTACACCTTC. Supplemented by reference TRBV7-2 and TRBJ1-2, the full variable domain reads GAGVSQSPSNKVTEKGKDVELRCDPISGHTALYWYRQSLGQGLEFLIYFQGNSAPDKSGLPSDRFSAERTGGSVSTLTIQRTQQEDSAVYLCASSGRPRDGKTYGYTFGSGTRLTVV.

A remark on this clonotype: A read error may explain this, as a much larger clone is one base away. J is TRBJ2-2 and V is TRBV3-1, with a possible D match to TRBD1 (5 bases). In germline, CDR1 is LGHDT, CDR2 YNNKEL (reference sequence). The CDR3 has 14 residues. Trimming took off 7 bases at V and 6 bases at J, with 15 bases between the two ends. CDR3 nucleotides: TGTGCCAGCACCCGATACAGGTCCTCCGGGGAGCTGTTTTTT. This translates into CASTRYRSSGELFF.

Only a few counts were recorded for this clonotype. This sequence joins TRBV14 and TRBJ2-1; 14 bases are shared with TRBD2. With 1 base clipped from V and 7 bases from J, the junction kept 6 bases outside the gene matches. The germline V gene has CDR1 SGHDN and CDR2 FVKESK. This CDR3 has 17 amino acids. The CDR3: CASSQGGLAGEENEQFF. The CDR3 coding sequence is TGTGCCAGCAGCCAAGGGGGACTAGCGGGAGAAGAGAATGAGCAGTTCTTC. Full variable domain (outside the CDR3, taken from reference TRBV14 and TRBJ2-1): EAGVTQFPSHSVIEKGQTVTLRCDPISGHDNLYWYRRVMGKEIKFLLHFVKESKQDESGMPNNRFLAERTGGTYSTLKVQPAELEDSGVYFCASSQGGLAGEENEQFFGPGTRLTVL.

This clonotype was detected ten times or more. The chain is built from TRBV6-8 and TRBJ2-4; weak D call: TRBD1 (5 bases). TRBJ2-7 explains the end of the DNA better; the J call may be wrong. The CDR3 covers 13 residues. From germline, CDR1 is MNHGY and CDR2 SAAAGT. The CDR3 region has the DNA TGTGCCAGCAGTTTCAGGGCCGGGTACGAGCAGTACTTC. Residues: CASSFRAGYEQYF.

Of note for this clonotype: A much larger clone is a single base away; this may be a read error. The chain combines TRBV7-9 with TRBJ1-4, with a tentative D call TRBD1 (5 bases). Trimming stripped 8 bases from V and 0 bases from J, with 13 bases between. The length of the CDR3 is 15 residues. The germline gives CDR1 SEHNR, CDR2 FQNEAQ (reference sequence). In DNA, the CDR3 is TGTGCCAGCCTCAAGGGGAGACCAACTAATGAAAAACTGTTTTTT. Protein: CASLKGRPTNEKLFF.

The table lists this clonotype with a few counts. The genes are TRBV28 and TRBJ1-4; 9 nucleotides align to TRBD1. Germline CDR1 and CDR2: MDHEN and SYDVKM. V lost 6 bases, J lost 5 bases, and 13 bases stayed unmatched. The CDR3 has 17 residues. The CDR3 region has the DNA TGTGCCAGCAGCCTCGTCGACCGGGACAGGGAAAATGAAAAACTGTTTTTT. It codes for CASSLVDRDRENEKLFF.

This clonotype has at least ten counts. The chain combines TRBV10-3 with TRBJ2-1; TRBD1 might be the D (6 bases). Germline V gene lookup returns CDR1 ENHRY and CDR2 SYGVKD. The CDR3 covers 15 residues. Trimming cost V 6 bases and J 4 bases, with 16 bases left between them. In DNA, the CDR3 is TGTGCCATCAGCCCGGGACAATCCATTTACAATGAGCAGTTCTTC. Translated: CAISPGQSIYNEQFF.

As concerns this clonotype: With a much larger clone just one base away, this may be a read error. This chain links TRBV27 with TRBJ2-1; D is possibly TRBD2 (5 bases). CDR1 and CDR2 from the germline V gene are MNHEY and SMNVEV (reference sequence). There are 16 residues in the CDR3. CDR3 nucleotides: TGTGCCAGCAGTCCTATCCTAGGACTCGCAAGGAATGAGCTGTTCTTC. Its protein product is CASSPILGLARNELFF.

Notes on this clonotype: A much larger clone lies one base from this, so it may be a read error. This sequence joins TRBV19 and TRBJ2-2; TRBD1 matches 7 bases. The CDR3 sequence is 15 residues long. CDR1 and CDR2 from the germline V gene are LNHDA and SQIVND (reference sequence). The CDR3 loop reads CTSKARQGNTGELFF. In DNA, the CDR3 is TGTACCAGCAAAGCGAGACAGGGGAACACCGGGGAGCTGTTTTTT.

Worth noting for this clonotype: A read error may be the cause here, since a much bigger clone is one base away. V gene TRBV29-1 combines with J gene TRBJ1-5, with 9 bases fitting TRBD1. The CDR3 runs to 12 residues. CDR1 is SQVTM, CDR2 ANQGSEA, per germline. Written as DNA, the CDR3 is TGCGGCATACGGACAGGGGACCAGCCCCAGCATTTT. Translating it yields CGIRTGDQPQHF.

This clonotype appeared a single time. It may be a read error: a sequence one base away is much more abundant. This sequence joins TRBV14 and TRBJ1-1; D unclear. The CDR3 has 12 residues. Germline CDR1 is SGHDN and CDR2 is FVKESK. This CDR3 reads CASRQVAGEAFF. Written as DNA, the CDR3 is TGTGCCAGCAGACAAGTTGCGGGGGAAGCTTTCTTT.

The V call is TRBV6-1, the J call TRBJ1-2; the D is unclear. Germline lookup yields CDR1 MNHNS and CDR2 SASEGT. There are 17 residues in the CDR3. Trimming cost V 5 bases and J 4 bases, with 23 bases left between them. CDR3 nucleotides: TGTGCCAGCAGTCGCAATTCGGCATGTAGAAAGACCTATGGCTACACCTTC. Its protein is CASSRNSACRKTYGYTF.

For this clonotype: A much larger clone lies one base from this, so it may be a read error. The chain joins TRBV10-3 to TRBJ2-7; D may be TRBD2 (6 bases). The germline CDR1 and CDR2 sequences are ENHRY and SYGVKD. CDR3 length: 15 residues. DNA of the CDR3: TGTGCCACCAGTGACGGGCGGGACCTGTCTTACGAGCAGTACTTC. Translation gives CATSDGRDLSYEQYF.

The chain carries TRBV7-8 and TRBJ2-7, with D tentatively TRBD2 (6 bases). There are 14 residues in the CDR3. CDR1 and CDR2 from the germline V gene are SGHVS and FQNEAQ. V was trimmed by 1 base and J by 7 bases, leaving 14 bases between them. Here the CDR3 reads CASSLGEARLEQYF. The CDR3 DNA reads TGTGCCAGCAGCTTAGGGGAGGCCAGACTGGAGCAGTACTTC.